The 22 T cell receptor beta chains below come from one sample, sequenced in a study of response to subunit inactivated influenza vaccine. TCRdb processed the RT-PCR reads anew with MiXCR; each CDR3 protein has one entry. This table has about 300,000 distinct CDR3 sequences, roughly 20% appearing once. Sequenced here: PBMCs from blood, sampled approximately 22 months after vaccination. The origin of the receptors is a man between 45 and 75 years old who received an inactivated influenza vaccine.

This chain uses TRBV10-2 with TRBJ1-6; TRBD1 aligns across 10 bases. V shed 7 bases, J shed 6 bases, and the junction held 3 bases outside the gene matches. Germline V gene sequence: CDR1 WSHSY, CDR2 SAAADI. CDR3 length: 14 amino acids. The CDR3 spells CASTGTGVNSPLHF. The CDR3, as DNA: TGCGCCAGCACCGGGACAGGGGTTAATTCACCCCTCCACTTT.

At least ten counts were recorded for this clonotype. CDR3 in DNA: TGCAGCGTTGTGGGGACAGGTGATAATCAGCCCCAGCATTTT. It translates to CSVVGTGDNQPQHF. The rearrangement links TRBV29-1 to TRBJ1-5; 8 nucleotides match TRBD1. From germline, CDR1 is SQVTM and CDR2 ANQGSEA. J gave up 4 bases and V 4 bases, and 6 bases lay outside the gene matches. The length of the CDR3 is 14 residues.

This clonotype showed up many times. The chain has TRBV10-3 and TRBJ1-2, with TRBD1 matching 8 bases. The CDR3 has 15 amino acids. Germline values: CDR1 ENHRY, CDR2 SYGVKD. The V segment lost 4 bases and the J segment 6 bases; nucleotides outside the gene matches: 10. The CDR3 protein is CAISAGQEGINGYTF. CDR3 coding DNA: TGTGCCATCAGTGCGGGACAGGAAGGTATAAATGGCTACACCTTC.

This clonotype was recorded a few times. This chain joins TRBV2 and TRBJ2-7; 11 bases map to TRBD2. The CDR3 consists of 16 residues. The germline V gene encodes CDR1 SNHLY and CDR2 FYNNEI. With V trimmed by 6 bases and J by 7 bases, 14 bases remained unmatched. The CDR3 spells CASRARLLAGEGEQYF. CDR3 sequence (DNA): TGTGCCAGCAGAGCCCGGTTACTAGCGGGAGAAGGTGAGCAGTACTTC. The full variable domain, its missing parts supplied by reference TRBV2 and TRBJ2-7, is EPEVTQTPSHQVTQMGQEVILRCVPISNHLYFYWYRQILGQKVEFLVSFYNNEISEKSEIFDDQFSVERPDGSNFTLKIRSTKLEDSAMYFCASRARLLAGEGEQYFGPGTRLTVT.

This clonotype turned up a few times. The genes are TRBV9 and TRBJ1-2, with TRBD1 as a possible D gene (5 bases). The CDR3 loop spans 13 amino acids. V lost 5 bases and J lost 5, with 13 bases in between. CDR1 and CDR2 from the germline V gene are SGDLS and YYNGEE. For the CDR3, the DNA is TGTGCCAGCAGTCCGGGACTGACGTATGGCTACACCTTC. Translation gives CASSPGLTYGYTF.

V and J are TRBV6-1 and TRBJ2-7; a weak D match, TRBD1 (5 bases). The V and J ends lost 6 bases and 5 bases respectively, with 17 bases between them. The CDR3 is 14 residues long. The germline CDR1 and CDR2 sequences are MNHNS and SASEGT. The CDR3 sequence is CASRNQGRRHEQYF. CDR3 coding DNA: TGTGCCAGCAGGAACCAGGGCAGGAGACACGAGCAGTACTTC.

The chain employs TRBV18 and TRBJ1-5, with D perhaps TRBD1 (5 bases). The CDR3 contains 13 residues. V lost 9 bases to trimming and J lost 5 bases, with 14 bases between them. CDR1 and CDR2 (germline): KGHSH, LQKENI. The chain's CDR3 is CASSETADQPQHF. The DNA for the CDR3 is TGTGCCAGTTCGGAGACAGCTGATCAGCCCCAGCATTTT. Filled out from reference TRBV18 and TRBJ1-5, the complete variable domain reads NAGVMQNPRHLVRRRGQEARLRCSPMKGHSHVYWYRQLPEEGLKFMVYLQKENIIDESGMPKERFSAEFPKEGPSILRIQQVVRGDSAAYFCASSETADQPQHFGDGTRLSIL.

This rearrangement joins TRBV10-3 to TRBJ2-6; a weak D match, TRBD1 (6 bases). The germline CDR1 and CDR2 sequences are ENHRY and SYGVKD. The V end was cut by 7 bases, the J end by 2 bases, with 18 bases between. The CDR3 covers 17 residues. As DNA, the CDR3 is TGTGCCATCACCCCCTCAGGGGCGCCAGCTGGGGCCAACGTCCTGACTTTC. Translating gives CAITPSGAPAGANVLTF.

This clonotype was detected only a few times. V and J are TRBV5-1 and TRBJ1-1; 10 bases agree with TRBD1. V dropped 6 bases and J dropped 1; count of bases not matched to a gene: 12. Germline V CDR1 and CDR2: SGHRS, YFSETQ. CDR3 length equals 17 residues. CDR3 bases: TGCGCCAGCAAAAGCGGCTACGGGACAGGGGCGAACACTGAAGCTTTCTTT. Translating gives CASKSGYGTGANTEAFF.

The V and J genes are TRBV5-4 and TRBJ2-1; 7 nucleotides agree with TRBD2. The CDR3 runs to 14 residues. In germline, CDR1 is SGHNT, CDR2 YYREEE (reference sequence). The junction had 18 bases not matched to a gene; V was cut back by 6 bases and J by 15 bases. In DNA form, the CDR3 reads TGTGCCAGCATGGATAGAGCGGGATCGGGGCTACCGTTCTTC. Protein product: CASMDRAGSGLPFF.

In regard to this clonotype: Relative to the germline gene, one junction end is altered; a read error may explain this. The chain links TRBV5-6 to TRBJ1-2; unclear D gene. The length of the CDR3 is 16 residues. Germline-derived CDR1 and CDR2 are SGHDT and YYEEEE. The CDR3 region has the DNA TGTGCCAGCAGCTCGGGCAGGAGACGGCCTAAGTATGGCTACACCTTC. Amino acid sequence: CASSSGRRRPKYGYTF.

This clonotype was picked up a small number of times. This chain joins TRBV20-1 and TRBJ1-5, with 10 bases aligning to TRBD1. The CDR3 sequence is 14 residues long. Unmatched junction bases numbered 4, after V lost 2 bases and J lost 6 bases. Germline V gives CDR1 DFQATT, CDR2 SNEGSKA (reference sequence). CDR3 sequence reads: CSARSGQGIQPQHF. The CDR3 DNA reads TGCAGTGCTAGATCGGGACAGGGGATTCAGCCCCAGCATTTT.

This clonotype was counted at least ten times. This sequence joins TRBV9 and TRBJ1-3; no firm D call. Germline V gene data show CDR1 as SGDLS and CDR2 as YYNGEE. V was cut by 0 bases and J by 0 bases, with 4 bases left in between. This CDR3 contains 14 residues. The CDR3 DNA follows: TGTGCCAGCAGCGTAGCAAGCTCTGGAAACACCATATATTTT. This gives the protein CASSVASSGNTIYF.

Here the CDR3 reads CASSYSRGQGNSPLHF. CDR3 DNA sequence: TGTGCCAGCAGTTACTCGAGGGGACAGGGGAATTCACCCCTCCACTTT. The chain combines TRBV6-5 with TRBJ1-6; the match to TRBD1 covers 10 bases. The CDR3 sequence is 16 residues long. Germline trimming cut 0 bases from V and 7 bases from J; bases unmatched to any gene: 3. CDR1 MNHEY and CDR2 SVGAGI come from the germline V gene.

The chain joins TRBV20-1 to TRBJ1-4; 8 bases align to TRBD1. The germline CDR1 and CDR2 sequences are DFQATT and SNEGSKA (reference sequence). The CDR3 runs 15 residues. J gave up 3 bases and V 0 bases, and 3 bases lay outside the gene matches. The CDR3 bases are TGCAGTGCTAGAGATTCGGGACAGGCTAATGAAAAACTGTTTTTT. Amino acids: CSARDSGQANEKLFF.

V is TRBV29-1 and J is TRBJ2-7; TRBD1 is a possible D gene (5 bases). The length of the CDR3 is 11 residues. Trimming took 3 bases from V and 4 from J, leaving 7 bases between them. Germline loops: CDR1 SQVTM, CDR2 ANQGSEA. CDR3 nucleotide sequence: TGCAGCGTTGAGGGGCAGTACGAGCAGTACTTC. Its translation is CSVEGQYEQYF.

This clonotype has more than one count but fewer than ten. The chain combines TRBV5-1 with TRBJ2-5; 9 nucleotides agree with TRBD2. V gave up 1 base and J gave up 4 bases; unmatched junction bases: 5. Germline V gives CDR1 SGHRS, CDR2 YFSETQ. CDR3 length: 15 amino acids. The CDR3 protein is CASSLSLAGAETQYF. The CDR3 region has the DNA TGCGCCAGCAGCTTGAGCTTAGCGGGGGCAGAGACCCAGTACTTC.

The chain recombines TRBV7-9 with TRBJ1-4, with D unresolved. V was shortened by 5 bases and J by 8 bases, with 15 bases between the two germline ends. CDR1 and CDR2 from the germline V gene are SEHNR and FQNEAQ (reference sequence). There are 14 residues in the CDR3. This CDR3 is CASSPMQGLEKLFF. The CDR3 nucleotides read TGTGCCAGCAGCCCAATGCAAGGGCTCGAAAAACTGTTTTTT.

The V and J genes are TRBV24-1 and TRBJ1-2, with TRBD1 identical over 7 bases. The CDR3 length is 13 residues. Germline V gives CDR1 KGHDR, CDR2 SFDVKD. The V and J ends lost 3 bases and 6 bases, in that order; junction bases with no gene match: 3. The CDR3 here is CATSDPTGDGYTF. CDR3 bases: TGTGCCACCAGTGATCCCACAGGGGATGGCTACACCTTC.

This clonotype was counted only a few times. The chain couples TRBV15 to TRBJ2-3; D perhaps matches TRBD2 (7 bases). This CDR3 region has 18 residues. Germline V gives CDR1 LNHNV, CDR2 YYDKDF (reference sequence). The germline V and J ends were trimmed by 2 bases and 1 base, with 19 bases remaining between them. In DNA form, the CDR3 reads TGTGCCACCAGCAGAACCAACAGGGAGGGTTATGGCACAGATACGCAGTATTTT. It codes for CATSRTNREGYGTDTQYF. Filled out from reference TRBV15 and TRBJ2-3, the complete variable domain reads DAMVIQNPRYQVTQFGKPVTLSCSQTLNHNVMYWYQQKSSQAPKLLFHYYDKDFNNEADTPDNFQSRRPNTSFCFLDIRSPGLGDTAMYLCATSRTNREGYGTDTQYFGPGTRLTVL.

This chain uses TRBV12-3 or TRBV12-4 with TRBJ1-5; 7 bases fit TRBD1. The CDR3 loop spans 12 amino acids. The ends lost 8 bases at V and 4 bases at J; junction bases unmatched: 2. CDR3 region: CASQQGNQPQHF. DNA of the CDR3: TGTGCCAGCCAACAGGGGAATCAGCCCCAGCATTTT.

This clonotype occurred a few times. The CDR3 here is CASSLRQGPQHF. DNA of the CDR3: TGTGCCAGCAGCTTACGGCAGGGCCCCCAGCATTTT. V usage is TRBV7-2 and J usage is TRBJ1-5; TRBD1 might be the D (5 bases). Trimming cost V 2 bases and J 10 bases, with 9 bases left between them. The CDR3 is 12 residues long. CDR1 and CDR2 (germline): SGHTA, FQGNSA.